These 20 T cell receptor beta chains originate from one sample sequenced in a study of blood T cell repertoires in COVID-19. Here immunoSEQ multiplex PCR was the method, and the copy in TCRdb shows in-frame clones only, minus some. The sample has fewer than 250,000 clones, 84% seen once; the top ten hold under 5%. Sequencing was done on a sample of peripheral blood. These TCRs come from a man aged 45-65 years with acute or convalescent COVID-19.

V gene TRBV6-5 combines with J gene TRBJ2-1; 7 positions agree with TRBD1. The CDR3 sequence is 12 residues long. Trimming took 10 bases from V and 3 from J; bases not matched to a gene: 3. Germline CDR1 is MNHEY and CDR2 is SVGAGI. The DNA of the CDR3 is TGTGCCACTAGGGACAGCTACAATGAGCAGTTCTTC. Amino acid sequence: CATRDSYNEQFF.

The chain carries TRBV5-1 and TRBJ2-2, with D possibly being TRBD2 (5 bases). V lost 0 bases and J lost 2, with 11 bases in between. The germline V gene has CDR1 SGHRS and CDR2 YFSETQ. The CDR3 covers 16 residues. The CDR3 DNA is TGCGCCAGCAGCTTGGAACCGGGATCCAACACCGGGGAGCTGTTTTTT. This translates into CASSLEPGSNTGELFF.

The chain has TRBV19 and TRBJ2-7; 10 positions agree with TRBD2. Germline V gives CDR1 LNHDA, CDR2 SQIVND (reference sequence). V lost 11 bases and J lost 5; bases outside the gene matches: 12. The CDR3 runs to 14 residues. CDR3 nucleotides: TGTGCCTCCAATGACGGACTAGCGGTGGACGAGCAGTACTTC. Protein product: CASNDGLAVDEQYF.

The chain couples TRBV27 to TRBJ1-2; no reliable D call. Germline lookup yields CDR1 MNHEY and CDR2 SMNVEV (reference sequence). V lost 2 bases to trimming and J lost 6 bases, with 16 bases between them. This CDR3 region has 15 residues. DNA of the CDR3: TGTGCCAGCAGTTTAATGAGGGCGAGGCCCGATGGCTACACCTTC. Translation gives CASSLMRARPDGYTF.

In the case of this clone: Germline and junction disagree at one end, which may indicate a read error. The J gene is TRBJ2-7, the V gene TRBV10-3; 13 bases map to TRBD2. This CDR3 has 19 amino acids. Germline V lookup: CDR1 ENHRY, CDR2 SYGVKD. The DNA of the CDR3 is TGTGCCATCAGCGAGTTCGCCGGGACTAGCGGGATCGACTCCTACGAGCAGTACTTC. Amino acid sequence: CAISEFAGTSGIDSYEQYF.

This chain uses TRBV7-3 with TRBJ2-3, with D perhaps matching TRBD1 (5 bases). V was pared by 6 bases and J by 6 bases, with 13 bases between. This CDR3 is built from 13 residues. Germline CDR1 reads SGHTA; CDR2 reads FQGTGA. The CDR3 spells CASRKGDQDTQYF. CDR3 sequence (DNA): TGTGCCAGCAGGAAAGGGGATCAGGATACGCAGTATTTT.

The chain combines TRBV14 with TRBJ1-6; TRBD1 aligns across 9 bases. V shed 4 bases, J shed 9 bases, and the junction held 4 bases outside the gene matches. Germline V gene data show CDR1 as SGHDN and CDR2 as FVKESK. The CDR3 extends over 14 amino acids. CDR3 sequence reads: CASSRRTGVSPLHF. DNA of the CDR3: TGTGCCAGCAGCCGCCGGACAGGGGTTTCACCCCTCCACTTT.

The rearrangement uses TRBV7-2 and TRBJ2-5; tentatively, D is TRBD2 (6 bases). CDR1 and CDR2 from the germline V gene are SGHTA and FQGNSA. The V and J ends lost 5 bases and 5 bases respectively, with 12 bases between them. The CDR3 has 13 residues. The CDR3 spells CASSRRARETQYF. The DNA of the CDR3 is TGTGCCAGCAGCCGGAGGGCCAGGGAGACCCAGTACTTC.

The V and J genes are TRBV6-5 and TRBJ2-3; 11 positions agree with TRBD2. Germline-derived CDR1 and CDR2 are MNHEY and SVGAGI. CDR3 length: 15 residues. V trimming: 2 bases; J trimming: 6 bases; junction bases outside the gene matches: 4. The CDR3 loop is CASSYISGGADTQYF. The CDR3 nucleotides are TGTGCCAGCAGTTACATTAGCGGGGGGGCCGATACGCAGTATTTT.

The chain carries TRBV12-3 or TRBV12-4 and TRBJ1-2; tentatively, D is TRBD1 (5 bases). V was pared by 5 bases and J by 6 bases, with 10 bases between. This CDR3 has 12 residues. CDR3: CASSRGSDGYTF. The CDR3 DNA reads as TGTGCCAGCAGTAGGGGTTCGGATGGCTACACCTTC.

The V gene is TRBV4-1, the J gene TRBJ1-1, with TRBD1 identical over 10 bases. The CDR3 extends over 15 amino acids. The J segment lost 6 bases and the V segment lost 6 bases, leaving 10 bases of the junction unmatched. Germline V CDR1 and CDR2: MGHRA, YSYEKL. The CDR3 DNA reads TGCGCCAGCAGTCTCAAGACAGGGGGCGACCCTGAAGCTTTCTTT. Its protein is CASSLKTGGDPEAFF.

This chain connects TRBV5-6 to TRBJ2-1, with 14 bases identical to TRBD2. J lost 6 bases, V lost 7 bases, and 6 bases had no gene match. CDR3 size: 15 residues. CDR1 and CDR2 (germline): SGHDT, YYEEEE. Here the CDR3 reads CASGSGLAGVNEQFF. The CDR3 DNA reads TGTGCCAGCGGATCGGGACTAGCGGGAGTCAATGAGCAGTTCTTC.

The V call is TRBV7-9, the J call TRBJ1-6, with 8 nucleotides matching TRBD1. The ends lost 2 bases at V and 10 bases at J; junction bases unmatched: 7. The CDR3 has 15 residues. The germline V gene encodes CDR1 SEHNR and CDR2 FQNEAQ (reference sequence). The CDR3 region is CASSLHQGAGSPLHF. In DNA form, the CDR3 reads TGTGCCAGCAGCTTACACCAGGGGGCTGGGTCACCCCTCCACTTT.

V gene TRBV7-3 combines with J gene TRBJ2-1; a weak D match, TRBD1 (5 bases). This CDR3 has 13 residues. Trimming shortened V by 5 bases and J by 3 bases, and 8 bases separated the two germline ends. Germline CDR1 reads SGHTA; CDR2 reads FQGTGA. In DNA form, the CDR3 reads TGTGCCAGCAGCAGGGGTGTCTACAATGAGCAGTTCTTC. Translated, it gives CASSRGVYNEQFF.

The chain uses TRBV27 and TRBJ2-4; 13 bases map to TRBD2. V dropped 2 bases and J dropped 4; count of bases not matched to a gene: 5. Germline loops: CDR1 MNHEY, CDR2 SMNVEV (reference sequence). The CDR3 runs 17 residues. The CDR3 region has the DNA TGTGCCAGCAGTTTAGGACTAGCGGGGGTCGCAAAAAACATTCAGTACTTC. This gives the protein CASSLGLAGVAKNIQYF.

The J gene is TRBJ1-6, the V gene TRBV7-9, with D perhaps matching TRBD1 (5 bases). Germline V gene lookup returns CDR1 SEHNR and CDR2 FQNEAQ (reference sequence). The CDR3 spans 14 residues. The germline V and J ends were trimmed by 3 bases and 9 bases, with 12 bases remaining between them. This chain's CDR3 is CASSLLGVISPLHF. DNA for the CDR3: TGTGCCAGCAGCTTGTTAGGGGTTATTTCACCCCTCCACTTT. The variable domain in full, completed from reference TRBV7-9 and TRBJ1-6, reads DTGVSQNPRHKITKRGQNVTFRCDPISEHNRLYWYRQTLGQGPEFLTYFQNEAQLEKSRLLSDRFSAERPKGSFSTLEIQRTEQGDSAMYLCASSLLGVISPLHFGNGTRLTVT.

The V and J genes are TRBV19 and TRBJ1-5, with D unresolved. This CDR3 contains 13 residues. Trimming cost V 2 bases and J 6 bases, with 8 bases left between them. Germline V gene sequence: CDR1 LNHDA, CDR2 SQIVND (reference sequence). CDR3 DNA sequence: TGTGCCAGTAGTATAACTTCTGGTCAGCCCCAGCATTTT. Protein product: CASSITSGQPQHF.

The chain couples TRBV5-1 to TRBJ2-7, with 8 bases identical to TRBD1. Unmatched junction bases numbered 18, after V lost 3 bases and J lost 4 bases. This CDR3 has 18 amino acids. Germline lookup yields CDR1 SGHRS and CDR2 YFSETQ. CDR3 nucleotides: TGCGCCAGCAGCTCATCCGGGACAGGACCGGGTTTGGAGTACGAGCAGTACTTC. Residues: CASSSSGTGPGLEYEQYF.

This clone came up once. CDR3 protein: CASSLPGDSYEQYF. For the CDR3, the DNA is TGTGCCAGCAGCTTACCGGGAGACTCCTACGAGCAGTACTTC. This chain connects TRBV7-9 to TRBJ2-7; D possibly corresponds to TRBD2 (6 bases). The CDR3 contains 14 residues. Trimming pared 2 bases from V and 0 bases from J, leaving 8 bases between. CDR1 and CDR2 from the germline V gene are SEHNR and FQNEAQ (reference sequence). Based on the CDR3 plus reference TRBV7-9 and TRBJ2-7, the full variable domain is DTGVSQNPRHKITKRGQNVTFRCDPISEHNRLYWYRQTLGQGPEFLTYFQNEAQLEKSRLLSDRFSAERPKGSFSTLEIQRTEQGDSAMYLCASSLPGDSYEQYFGPGTRLTVT.

The CDR3, as DNA: TGTGCCAGCAGCCCGACAGGGGGCAACACTGAAGCTTTCTTT. This encodes CASSPTGGNTEAFF. V usage is TRBV7-3 and J usage is TRBJ1-1, with TRBD1 matching 10 bases. V shed 5 bases, J shed 2 bases, and the junction held 2 bases outside the gene matches. Looked up from germline, CDR1 is SGHTA and CDR2 is FQGTGA. This CDR3 has 14 amino acids.